Listed below are T cell receptor beta chains from one sample, sequenced in a study of T cells after yellow fever vaccination. TCRdb independently ran MiXCR on the 5' RACE reads; one entry per CDR3 protein. The data hold 250,000 to 350,000 distinct CDR3 sequences, with approximately 10% observed a single time. The material was CD4+ T cells sorted from PBMCs, obtained 5 days after the yellow fever booster vaccination. These receptors originate from a man between 18 and 35 years old who received the YFV17D yellow fever vaccine. CDR3s include the opening cysteine and the closing phenylalanine or tryptophan. The order of the fields is D gene, V gene, J gene, clone size, CDR3 DNA, CDR3 protein. The D gene is left open where the match is weak. Part of the rows lack a size; the others show once, few, many or a class for expanded clones.

.	TRBV20-1	TRBJ2-1	.	TGCAGTGCTAGAGCGGGACAGCAGTTCTTC	CSARAGQQFF
TRBD1	TRBV18	TRBJ2-1	.	TGTGCCAGCGCCTACCCGGGACAGCAAAGAATGAGGCAGTTCTTC	CASAYPGQQRMRQFF
.	TRBV28	TRBJ1-1	.	TGTGCCAGCAGTTTATTCGGGACTGAGAACACTGAAGCTTTCTTT	CASSLFGTENTEAFF
.	TRBV19	TRBJ2-2	.	TGTGCCAGTAGCGCCCGGGATCCCGCGAACACCGGGGAGCTGTTTTTT	CASSARDPANTGELFF
.	TRBV6-5	TRBJ2-3	.	TGTGCCAGCAGTTACTCGGGGGGACTCACGCAGTATTTT	CASSYSGGLTQYF
TRBD2	TRBV7-2	TRBJ2-5	few	TGTGCCAGCAGCTCCTCTAGCGGGGGGGCGAAGACCCAGTACTTC	CASSSSSGGAKTQYF
.	TRBV11-1	TRBJ1-2	few	TGTGCCAGCAGCGAGGACAGATCGAACTATGGCTACACCTTC	CASSEDRSNYGYTF
.	TRBV19	TRBJ2-1	.	TGTGCCAGTAGAAGTCAGTTGGAGCAGTTCTTC	CASRSQLEQFF
TRBD1	TRBV27	TRBJ2-6	few	TGTGCCAGCAGTTCTTACAGGGGGCTTCTCTCTGGGGCCAACGTCCTGACTTTC	CASSSYRGLLSGANVLTF
TRBD1	TRBV7-2	TRBJ2-1	.	TGTGCCAGCAGGACCACGAGGGACAGGGCCTACAATGAGCAGTTCTTC	CASRTTRDRAYNEQFF
.	TRBV5-6	TRBJ1-2	.	TGTGCCAGCAGTTGGGGGACACGCGGTAACTATGGCTACACCTTC	CASSWGTRGNYGYTF
.	TRBV29-1	TRBJ1-1	many	TGCAGCGCCTGTGGGGGCACTGAAGCTTTCTTT	CSACGGTEAFF
.	TRBV4-1	TRBJ2-1	.	TGCGCCAGCAGCCAAGAGGGGGCCTCCCGAAATGAGCAGTTCTTC	CASSQEGASRNEQFF
TRBD1	TRBV2	TRBJ2-1	.	TGTGCCAGCGCAAAACAGGGGGCCGTTTCTGGGGAGCAGTTCTTC	CASAKQGAVSGEQFF
.	TRBV5-1	TRBJ2-3	many	TGCGCCAGCAGCTTACCACCAAATACGCAGTATTTT	CASSLPPNTQYF
.	TRBV3-2	TRBJ2-1	.	TGTGCCAGCAGCCAACCTGAGGAAGACAAGGATGAGCAGTTCTTC	CASSQPEEDKDEQFF
TRBD2	TRBV7-2	TRBJ2-3	few	TGTGCCAGCAGCTCGGGGGGGGCAGATACGCAGTATTTT	CASSSGGADTQYF
.	TRBV5-5	TRBJ1-1	.	TGTGCCAGCAGCTTAATAGACAGGAACACTGAAGCTTTCTTT	CASSLIDRNTEAFF
.	TRBV7-2	TRBJ1-2	.	TGTGCCAGCAGCTTTCCGAGCGGCTACACCTTC	CASSFPSGYTF
TRBD1	TRBV6-6	TRBJ1-5	.	TGTGCCAGCAGTTACGGGACAGGGGCAAATCAGCCCCAGCATTTT	CASSYGTGANQPQHF
.	TRBV5-6	TRBJ1-3	many	TGTGCCAGCAGCTTGTTCGGCCTCACAGGAAACACCATATATTTT	CASSLFGLTGNTIYF
.	TRBV6-2/TRBV6-3	TRBJ2-4	many	TGTGCCAGCAGAACCCACCTGCGGGGCGGTATTCAGTACTTC	CASRTHLRGGIQYF
.	TRBV9	TRBJ2-3	few	TGTGCCAGCAGCGTACTAGCCCTCACAGATACGCAGTATTTT	CASSVLALTDTQYF
TRBD1	TRBV29-1	TRBJ1-2	many	TGCAGCGTTGGAAGGACAGGGGGGAATGGCTACACCTTC	CSVGRTGGNGYTF
.	TRBV5-1	TRBJ2-3	.	TGCGCCAGCAGCCCCCGGGGGGCTACTAGCACAGATACGCAGTATTTT	CASSPRGATSTDTQYF
TRBD1	TRBV5-5	TRBJ2-2	many	TGTGCCAGCAGCTACCCCAGGGGGTTAACCGGGGAGCTGTTTTTT	CASSYPRGLTGELFF
.	TRBV5-8	TRBJ1-1	.	TGTGCCAGCAGCTTGGCTCTAAGGGGAGCTTTCTTT	CASSLALRGAFF
.	TRBV7-2	TRBJ2-4	few	TGTGCCAGCAGCTATAGATACAGTTTGCTAGCCAAAAACATTCAGTACTTC	CASSYRYSLLAKNIQYF
.	TRBV25-1	TRBJ2-1	once	TGTGCCAGCAGTGCGACAGGAACCAATGAGCAGTTCTTC	CASSATGTNEQFF
.	TRBV9	TRBJ2-1	.	TGTGCCAGCAGCCCAGGACCTGGGGATGAGCAGTTCTTC	CASSPGPGDEQFF
.	TRBV4-1	TRBJ2-5	few	TGCGCCAGCAGCCACCCAAGGGGCCAAGAGACCCAGTACTTC	CASSHPRGQETQYF
.	TRBV7-8	TRBJ2-4	few	TGTGCCAGCAACGATATGGTCAAAAACATTCAGTACTTC	CASNDMVKNIQYF
.	TRBV6-5	TRBJ1-1	.	TGTGCCAGCAGTCTAGGAGGGAGGATAACTGAAGCTTTCTTT	CASSLGGRITEAFF
.	TRBV3-1	TRBJ1-1	many	TGTGCCAGCAGCCCCCCTGAAGGAGGAACTGAAGCTTTCTTT	CASSPPEGGTEAFF
.	TRBV5-1	TRBJ1-2	many	TGCGCCAGCAGCCCGGGACAAGAGAAACATGGCTACACCTTC	CASSPGQEKHGYTF
.	TRBV6-5	TRBJ2-4	many	TGTGCCAGCAGTCTCGGGGGGGACAGAGCCAAAAACATTCAGTACTTC	CASSLGGDRAKNIQYF
TRBD1	TRBV6-2/TRBV6-3	TRBJ2-7	many	TGTGCCAGCAGTTACCAGGGGGAGAGCTCCTACGAGCAGTACTTC	CASSYQGESSYEQYF
.	TRBV12-3/TRBV12-4	TRBJ2-5	few	TGTGCCAGCAGTTTTGGCTCGGGGACCCAGTACTTC	CASSFGSGTQYF
.	TRBV7-2	TRBJ2-1	many	TGTGCCAGCACCCTCCAATGGAATGAGCAGTTCTTC	CASTLQWNEQFF
.	TRBV25-1	TRBJ2-5	many	TGTGCCAGCAGTGAAGCCTCCCAGGGATGGTCTCAAGAGACCCAGTACTTC	CASSEASQGWSQETQYF
.	TRBV7-2	TRBJ2-1	.	TGTGCCAGCAGCTTAACGGCGGCCTACGACAATGAGCAGTTCTTC	CASSLTAAYDNEQFF